This T cell receptor (beta chain) was sequenced during a study of a mutant IDH1 vaccine in newly diagnosed glioma. The wider study: Weeks 1, 3, 5, 7, 11, 15, 19 and 23 were when patients received their eight vaccinations. Study observations and caveats: Pseudoprogression apparently lacked any relation to changes in top peripheral T cell clonotypes.

The CDR3 totals 15 residues. Germline V lookup: CDR1 MNHEY, CDR2 SVGAGI. With 2 bases clipped from V and 1 base from J, the junction kept 4 bases outside the gene matches. This clone was found a few times. Its target is unknown. Time point noted: week 11, during vaccination. A 20-mer mutant IDH1 peptide at 300 ug was injected subcutaneously with topical imiquimod. The repertoire was sequenced with immunoSEQ multiplex PCR; TCRdb's copy has only in-frame clones and lacks some. The table shows 30,000 to 35,000 clones, with 90% occurring only once. The sequence came from a man younger than 35 with glioma. V and J are TRBV6-5 and TRBJ2-5; 7 bases line up with TRBD2. The sample here was PBMCs, taken from a glioma patient whose treatment included an IDH1 peptide vaccine. The CDR3 here is CASSYPGLPQETQYF. DNA for the CDR3: TGTGCCAGCAGTTACCCGGGACTACCCCAAGAGACCCAGTACTTC.